The TCR beta chain under discussion was sequenced for a study of regulatory T cells in long-lasting Graves disease. Notes on the study in general: New patients shared 966 public clonotypes, and persistent patients shared more, with 2,741. TCR diversity was lower in persistent than newly diagnosed Graves' disease.

This clonotype was found a few times. Its antigen remains unidentified. Time point meaning: persistent/refractory GD, antithyroid drugs over 5 years with positive TRAb. Extracted RNA from PBMCs served as the source of the TCR library. The patients were drawn from one endocrinology department in Xi'an, China. The CDR3 spans 14 residues. Germline lookup yields CDR1 SGHTA and CDR2 FQGNSA. Trimming cost V 3 bases and J 4 bases, with 12 bases left between them. CDR3 regions were amplified by Arm-PCR using iRepertoire HTBI primers to build TCR beta libraries. TCRdb processed the multiplex PCR reads anew with MiXCR; each CDR3 protein has one entry. The sample has under 450,000 distinct CDR3 sequences, approximately 23% seen once.

The chain is built from TRBV7-2 and TRBJ2-5, with D unclear. Sample: peripheral blood mononuclear cells (PBMCs), taken when the disease was refractory, from a patient treated with antithyroid drugs. This TCR was recovered from a woman aged 40-49 years with Graves disease. DNA for the CDR3: TGTGCCAGCAGCTTGTCTCGTTCTGGAGAGACCCAGTACTTC. Translated: CASSLSRSGETQYF.